Below, 18 T cell receptor beta chains from the same sample are listed, as sequenced in a study of blood T cell repertoires in COVID-19. This table comes from immunoSEQ multiplex PCR, and its TCRdb copy is limited to in-frame clones, with some not included. The table includes roughly 400,000 clones, 80% to 90% detected once. Sequenced: PBMCs or T cells enriched from blood (not recorded which). The receptors derive from a man aged 25-45 years who had recovered from COVID-19.

This chain uses TRBV18 with TRBJ2-7; 10 bases agree with TRBD2. The CDR3 loop spans 15 amino acids. After removal of 3 bases from V and 4 bases from J, the junction contained 6 bases not matched to a gene. Germline CDR1 KGHSH, CDR2 LQKENI. CDR3 in DNA: TGTGCCAGCTCACCGGAAGCGGGAGGGTCGTACGAGCAGTACTTC. It encodes CASSPEAGGSYEQYF.

The genes are TRBV7-2 and TRBJ2-1, with TRBD1 as a possible D gene (5 bases). The CDR3 runs to 16 residues. From germline, CDR1 is SGHTA and CDR2 FQGNSA. Trimming took off 2 bases at V and 0 bases at J, with 11 bases between the two ends. The CDR3 is CASSLIRGSSYNEQFF. CDR3 DNA sequence: TGTGCCAGCAGCTTAATAAGGGGAAGCTCCTACAATGAGCAGTTCTTC.

The chain couples TRBV14 to TRBJ2-1; D is unclear. Germline V gives CDR1 SGHDN, CDR2 FVKESK. V lost 1 base and J lost 7, with 11 bases in between. The CDR3 runs 14 residues. The CDR3: CASSQGAGWNEQFF. CDR3 sequence (DNA): TGTGCCAGCAGCCAAGGGGCCGGCTGGAATGAGCAGTTCTTC.

V usage is TRBV28 and J usage is TRBJ2-4; 8 bases fit TRBD2. Losses at the gene ends were 6 bases for V and 0 bases for J; bases not matched to a gene: 4. The length of the CDR3 is 15 residues. Per germline, CDR1 MDHEN and CDR2 SYDVKM. CDR3 sequence (DNA): TGTGCCAGCAGGGGACTAGGGACAGCCAAAAACATTCAGTACTTC. Residues: CASRGLGTAKNIQYF.

The rearrangement links TRBV5-4 to TRBJ2-7; 14 nucleotides line up with TRBD2. The CDR3 spans 16 residues. V was pared by 0 bases and J by 2 bases, with 1 base of the junction left unmatched. Germline CDR1 is SGHNT and CDR2 is YYREEE (reference sequence). CDR3 protein: CASSLAGLAGAYEQYF. CDR3 coding DNA: TGTGCCAGCAGCTTGGCGGGACTAGCGGGGGCCTACGAGCAGTACTTC.

The chain combines TRBV2 with TRBJ1-4; D unresolved. Germline values: CDR1 SNHLY, CDR2 FYNNEI. Trimming left V 5 bases short and J 0 bases short, with 7 bases between. This CDR3 region has 14 residues. The CDR3 nucleotides read TGTGCCAGCAGTACAGAAGCAACTAATGAAAAACTGTTTTTT. It encodes CASSTEATNEKLFF.

V gene TRBV27 combines with J gene TRBJ1-1; the match to TRBD1 covers 9 bases. CDR1 is MNHEY and CDR2 is SMNVEV in the germline V gene (reference sequence). The CDR3 runs to 15 residues. V lost 5 bases to trimming and J lost 4 bases; unmatched junction nucleotides: 8. CDR3 residues: CASSARTGDGTEAFF. In DNA form, the CDR3 reads TGTGCCAGCAGTGCGAGGACAGGGGACGGCACTGAAGCTTTCTTT.

The chain links TRBV6-5 to TRBJ1-1, with D uncertain. V shed 5 bases and J shed 0 bases, with 13 bases lying between them. This CDR3 region has 15 residues. CDR1 is MNHEY and CDR2 is SVGAGI in the germline V gene. The CDR3 DNA reads as TGTGCCAGCAGTCCGCGGGGTTATTTGAACACTGAAGCTTTCTTT. Translation gives CASSPRGYLNTEAFF.

The chain combines TRBV28 with TRBJ2-5, with 9 nucleotides matching TRBD2. In germline, CDR1 is MDHEN, CDR2 SYDVKM. The CDR3 is 16 amino acids. The ends lost 8 bases at V and 3 bases at J; junction bases unmatched: 13. CDR3 in DNA: TGTGCCAGCCAAATCACCCCTCCTAGCGGGAAAGAGACCCAGTACTTC. This gives the protein CASQITPPSGKETQYF.

The V gene is TRBV7-8, the J gene TRBJ2-1; the match to TRBD2 covers 9 bases. This CDR3 spans 16 amino acids. Germline V gene lookup returns CDR1 SGHVS and CDR2 FQNEAQ. V lost 4 bases and J lost 2; bases outside the gene matches: 6. The CDR3 sequence: CASSWRASGTYNEQFF. CDR3 nucleotide sequence: TGTGCCAGCAGCTGGAGGGCTAGCGGGACCTACAATGAGCAGTTCTTC.

This clone was seen just once. The CDR3 DNA is TGTGCCAGCAGCTTGGTCGGAGACGGCGGGCAGCCCCAGCATTTT. This gives the protein CASSLVGDGGQPQHF. V and J are TRBV5-5 and TRBJ1-5; D gene ambiguous. The ends were cut back, 0 bases at V and 7 bases at J, with 14 bases in the middle. The CDR3 has 15 amino acids. Germline loops: CDR1 SGHKS, CDR2 YYEKEE (reference sequence).

The J gene is TRBJ1-4, the V gene TRBV6-4; 9 bases agree with TRBD1. CDR1 and CDR2 (germline): MRHNA, SNTAGT. This CDR3 has 14 amino acids. The V and J ends lost 6 bases and 5 bases, in that order; junction bases with no gene match: 4. This CDR3 is CASRSGTGNEKLFF. The CDR3 nucleotides are TGTGCCAGCAGGAGCGGGACAGGGAATGAAAAACTGTTTTTT.

This chain joins TRBV30 and TRBJ2-7, with 8 nucleotides matching TRBD1. Germline V gene lookup returns CDR1 GTSNPN and CDR2 SVGIG (reference sequence). With 5 bases clipped from V and 6 bases from J, the junction kept 6 bases outside the gene matches. This CDR3 comprises 12 residues. CDR3 in DNA: TGTGCCTGGGACAGGGGAACGCGCGAGCAGTACTTC. It specifies CAWDRGTREQYF.

The gene calls are TRBV4-2 and TRBJ2-1; 7 bases map to TRBD1. The CDR3 is made up of 16 amino acids. J was trimmed by 0 bases and V by 0 bases; bases with no gene match: 2. Germline V gene data show CDR1 as LGHNA and CDR2 as YNFKEQ. The DNA for the CDR3 is TGTGCCAGCAGCCAAGATCGGGACAGCTCCTACAATGAGCAGTTCTTC. Amino acid sequence: CASSQDRDSSYNEQFF.

Only a few counts were recorded for this clone. The junction shows a germline mismatch at one end, possibly a read error. V gene TRBV10-3 combines with J gene TRBJ1-4; a weak D match, TRBD1 (6 bases). Germline V gene sequence: CDR1 ENHRY, CDR2 SYGVKD. The CDR3 spans 14 residues. The CDR3 DNA reads TGTGCCATAAGTGAGGGGGGCGGCAATGAAAAACTGTTTTTT. It translates to CAISEGGGNEKLFF.

The CDR3 loop reads CASSLGTGVGTDTQYF. The CDR3 DNA reads as TGTGCCAGCAGTTTAGGAACAGGGGTGGGGACAGATACGCAGTATTTT. The chain combines TRBV27 with TRBJ2-3; 7 positions agree with TRBD1. Germline lookup yields CDR1 MNHEY and CDR2 SMNVEV (reference sequence). V lost 2 bases to trimming and J lost 3 bases; unmatched junction nucleotides: 8. The CDR3 is 16 amino acids.

This sequence joins TRBV2 and TRBJ1-1; tentatively, D is TRBD1 (5 bases). CDR1 and CDR2 from the germline V gene are SNHLY and FYNNEI. Trimming removed 6 bases at V and 4 bases at J, with 12 bases between. This CDR3 comprises 13 residues. This CDR3 is CASRRSQGTEAFF. The CDR3 region has the DNA TGTGCCAGCAGAAGGAGCCAGGGCACTGAAGCTTTCTTT.

The chain couples TRBV3-1 (or the pseudogene TRBV3-2) to TRBJ2-7, with 10 positions matching TRBD2. Germline V gene sequence: CDR1 LGHDT, CDR2 YNNKEL (reference sequence). The V segment lost 1 base and the J segment 10 bases; nucleotides outside the gene matches: 4. The CDR3 is 13 amino acids. CDR3 DNA sequence: TGTGCCAGCAGCCAAGGGGCTAGCGGGAGTCAGTACTTC. This translates into CASSQGASGSQYF.